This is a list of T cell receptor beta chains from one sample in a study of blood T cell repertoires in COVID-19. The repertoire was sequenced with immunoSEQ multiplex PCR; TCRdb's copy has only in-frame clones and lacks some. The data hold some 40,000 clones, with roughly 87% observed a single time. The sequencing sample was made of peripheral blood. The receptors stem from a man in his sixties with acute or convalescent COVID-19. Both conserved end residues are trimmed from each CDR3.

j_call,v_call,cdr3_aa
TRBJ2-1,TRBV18,ASSPSGSDYNEQF
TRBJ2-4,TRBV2,ASRDREAAKNIQY
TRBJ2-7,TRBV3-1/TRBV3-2,ASRGGRNYEQY
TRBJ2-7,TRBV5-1,ASSRDRNYEQY
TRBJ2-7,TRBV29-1,SARTSGRGEQY
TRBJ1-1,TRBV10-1,ASSERQAREAF
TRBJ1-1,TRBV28,ASSETGVNTEAF
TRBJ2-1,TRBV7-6,ASSLVGLAEWNEQF
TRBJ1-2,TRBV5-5,ASSSRGGTTATNGGYT
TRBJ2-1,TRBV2,ASRASYRTSGKTQQF
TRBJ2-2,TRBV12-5,ASQLRDMRHGTGELF
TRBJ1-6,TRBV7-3,ASSLTGTGSNSPLH
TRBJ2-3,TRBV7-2,ASSWGTGDTQY
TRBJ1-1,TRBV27,ASSPKRDTEAF
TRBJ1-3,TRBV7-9,ASSPRASSGNTIY
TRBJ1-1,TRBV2,ASSGALPEGTEAF
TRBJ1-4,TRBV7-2,ASSDRKGAEKLF
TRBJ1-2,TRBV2,ASSEGLANYGYT
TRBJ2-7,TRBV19,ASSLGTSRTYEQY
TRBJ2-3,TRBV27,ASSLWPRGQGSTDTQY
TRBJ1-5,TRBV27,ASSPGRRGYQPQH
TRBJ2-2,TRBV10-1,ASSRTGRDTGELF
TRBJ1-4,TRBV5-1,ASSPGQGSNEKLF
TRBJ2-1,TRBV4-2,ASSGPGRGRLNEQF
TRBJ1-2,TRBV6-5,ASSSGTVPDGYT
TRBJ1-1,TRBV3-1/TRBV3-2,ASSHSNTEAF
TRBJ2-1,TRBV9,ASSASGNYNEQF
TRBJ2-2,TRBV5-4,ASQRGSTTGELF
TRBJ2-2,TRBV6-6,ASSYGTGNTGELF
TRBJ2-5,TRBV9,ASTPTGDQETQY
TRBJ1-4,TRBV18,ASSPPRATNEKLF
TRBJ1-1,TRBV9,ASSPRLAGGTEAF
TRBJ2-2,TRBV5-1,ASSLDGQSAGELF
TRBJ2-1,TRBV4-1,ASSQQTPSYNEQF
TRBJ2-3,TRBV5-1,ASSIGLAGGATDTQY
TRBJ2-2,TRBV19,ASATRVAGGTGELF
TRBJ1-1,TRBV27,ASRLQGGNTEAF
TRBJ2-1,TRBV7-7,ASSPSSGLRNEQF
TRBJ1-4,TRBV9,ASSPSGGGEKLF
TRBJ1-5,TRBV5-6,ASSLGRSSNQPQH
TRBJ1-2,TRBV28,ASTRADSGGGYT
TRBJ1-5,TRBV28,ASSLSAGPNQPQH
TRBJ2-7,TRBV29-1,SVDRGDEQY
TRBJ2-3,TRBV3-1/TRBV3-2,ASSQDEKSTDTQY
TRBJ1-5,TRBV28,ASSDSGTGLNQPQH
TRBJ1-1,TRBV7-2,ASSPGQNTEAF
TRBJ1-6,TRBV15,ATSRGERESGSPLH